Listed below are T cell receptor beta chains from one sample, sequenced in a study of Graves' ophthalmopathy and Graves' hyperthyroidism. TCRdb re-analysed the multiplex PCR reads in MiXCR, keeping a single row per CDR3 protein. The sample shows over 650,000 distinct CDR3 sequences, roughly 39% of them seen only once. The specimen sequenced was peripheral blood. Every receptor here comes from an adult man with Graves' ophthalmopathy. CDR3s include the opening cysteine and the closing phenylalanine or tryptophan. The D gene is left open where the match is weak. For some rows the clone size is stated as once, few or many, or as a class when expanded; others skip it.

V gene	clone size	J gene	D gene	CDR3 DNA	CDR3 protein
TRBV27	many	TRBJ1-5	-	TGTGCCAGTAGTCCTACGGATCAGCCCCAGCATTTT	CASSPTDQPQHF
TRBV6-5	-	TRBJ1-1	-	TGTGCCAGCAGTGAAGGGCTAGGGGGTGAAGCTTTCTTT	CASSEGLGGEAFF
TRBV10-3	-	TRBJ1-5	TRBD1	TGTGCCAAGGTTGGACAGGACGATCAGCCCCAGCATTTT	CAKVGQDDQPQHF
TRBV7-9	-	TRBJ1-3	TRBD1	TGTGCCAGCAGCCTACGGGACAGGGAGAGAAACACCATATATTTT	CASSLRDRERNTIYF
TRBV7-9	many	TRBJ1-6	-	TGTGCCAGCAGCTTATATGGGGACCATAATTCACCCCTCCACTTT	CASSLYGDHNSPLHF
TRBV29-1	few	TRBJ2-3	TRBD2	TGCAGCGTTGATAAGGGACTAGCGGGGACTACGCAGTATTTT	CSVDKGLAGTTQYF
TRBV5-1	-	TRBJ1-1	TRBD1	TGCGCCAGCAGCAGCCGGACAGGATCGAACACTGAAGCTTTCTTT	CASSSRTGSNTEAFF
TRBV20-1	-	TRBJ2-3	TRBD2	TGCAGTGCTAGGCTAGCGGGCAACACAGATACGCAGTATTTT	CSARLAGNTDTQYF
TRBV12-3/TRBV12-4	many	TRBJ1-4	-	TGTGCCAGCAGTTTGGACACCGAAGATGAAAAACTGTTTTTT	CASSLDTEDEKLFF
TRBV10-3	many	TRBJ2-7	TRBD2	TGTGCCATCTCCGATGGGGCGGGGGGGTACGAGCAGTACTTC	CAISDGAGGYEQYF
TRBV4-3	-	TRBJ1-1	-	TGCGCCAGCAGCCAAGATGGGGGGCTGCGCACTGAAGCTTTCTTT	CASSQDGGLRTEAFF
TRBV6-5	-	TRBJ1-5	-	TGTGCCAGCAGTCTAGGGAGGGGGTATAGCAATCAGCCCCAGCATTTT	CASSLGRGYSNQPQHF
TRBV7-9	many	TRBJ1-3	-	TGTGCCAGCAGCTTAGGCGGAGCCTCTGGAAACACCATATATTTT	CASSLGGASGNTIYF
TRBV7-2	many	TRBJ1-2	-	TGTGCCAGCAGCTTAGCAGGGATGTATGGCTACACCTTC	CASSLAGMYGYTF
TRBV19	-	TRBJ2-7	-	TGTGCCAGTAGTAACGGACAGCGAGGCCTCATAGGCGAGCAGTACTTC	CASSNGQRGLIGEQYF
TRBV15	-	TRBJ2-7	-	TGCGCCAGCAGCCAAGAGGCGGGGTGGGATTCCTACGAGCAGTACTTC	CASSQEAGWDSYEQYF
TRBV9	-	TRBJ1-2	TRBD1	TGTGCCAGCAGCCTCCGGGACAGGCTCTATGGCTACACCTTC	CASSLRDRLYGYTF
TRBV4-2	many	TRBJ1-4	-	TGTGCCAGCAGCCAACGGACGGCCACCAATGAAAAACTGTTTTTT	CASSQRTATNEKLFF
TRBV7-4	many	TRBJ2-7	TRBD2	TGTGCCAGCAGCTCCCCCGAAAGCGGGAGAAAGAACTACGAGCAGTACTTC	CASSSPESGRKNYEQYF
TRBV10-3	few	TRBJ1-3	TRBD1	TGTGCCAGCAGTTACACGAGGACAGGGACCTCTGGAAACACCATATATTTT	CASSYTRTGTSGNTIYF
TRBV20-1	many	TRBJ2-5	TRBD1	TGCAGTGCTAGAGACACCGGGACAGGGCATGGAGAGACCCAGTACTTC	CSARDTGTGHGETQYF
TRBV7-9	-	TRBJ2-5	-	TGTGCCAGCAGAGCCGACAGTTGGACCCAGTACTTC	CASRADSWTQYF
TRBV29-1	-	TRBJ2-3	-	TGCAGCGTCCACCCTACGGGGGCAGATACGCAGTATTTT	CSVHPTGADTQYF
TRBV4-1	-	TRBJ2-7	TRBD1	TGCGCCAGCAGCCAGCCGGACAGGAAGGGAAACTCCTACGAGCAGTACTTC	CASSQPDRKGNSYEQYF
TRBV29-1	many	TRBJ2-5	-	TGCAGCGCCAAACGGGGAGAGACCCAGTACTTC	CSAKRGETQYF
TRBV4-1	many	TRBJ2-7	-	TGCGCCAGCAGTTTGACAGTGAACTACGAGCAGTACTTC	CASSLTVNYEQYF
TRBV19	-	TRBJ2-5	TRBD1	TGTGCCAGTAGTATGGGGCAGGGGGCCCGTCAGCCCCAGTACTTC	CASSMGQGARQPQYF
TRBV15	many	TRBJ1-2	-	TGTGCCACCAGCAGAGAAGGGGACCCCTACTATGGCTACACCTTC	CATSREGDPYYGYTF
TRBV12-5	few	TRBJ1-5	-	TGTGCCAGCAGTTTGACTAAAGGGACATACAATCAGCCCCAGCATTTT	CASSLTKGTYNQPQHF
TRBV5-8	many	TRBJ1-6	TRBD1	TGTGCCAGCAGCCCGAGACAGGGGGGTTCACCCCTCCACTTT	CASSPRQGGSPLHF
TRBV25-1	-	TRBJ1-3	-	TGTGCCAGCAGTGAGCTGGGGACCGTCCGGAACACCATATATTTT	CASSELGTVRNTIYF
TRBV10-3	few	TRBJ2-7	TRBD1	TGTGCCAGCAGCACCCGGACAGGGCAATACGAGCAGTACTTC	CASSTRTGQYEQYF
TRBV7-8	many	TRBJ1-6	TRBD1	TGTGCCAGCAGCTTTGACAGGGCTAATTCACCCCTCCACTTT	CASSFDRANSPLHF
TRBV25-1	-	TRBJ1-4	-	TGTGCCAGCCTCCTCCCCGGGGCTAATGAAAAACTGTTTTTT	CASLLPGANEKLFF
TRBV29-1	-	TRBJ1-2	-	TGCAGCCTGTACGCGAACGAGTATGGCTACACCTTC	CSLYANEYGYTF
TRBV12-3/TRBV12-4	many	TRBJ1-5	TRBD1	TGTGCCAGCAGTCCCCGGACAGGGTCAAATCAGCCCCAGCATTTT	CASSPRTGSNQPQHF
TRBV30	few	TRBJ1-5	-	TGTGCGTGGGGCGGACGGGGCAATCAGCCCCAGCATTTT	CAWGGRGNQPQHF
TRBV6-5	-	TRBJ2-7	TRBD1	TGTGCCAGCAGTTGGTGGACAGGGGCCTACGAGCAGTACTTC	CASSWWTGAYEQYF
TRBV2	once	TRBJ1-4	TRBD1	TGTGCCAGCAGGGGGACAGGGCAGAGGGGAGGCGGTGAAAAACTGTTTTTT	CASRGTGQRGGGEKLFF
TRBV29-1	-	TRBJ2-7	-	TGCAGCGTTGCGAAGGATACCTACGAGCAGTACTTC	CSVAKDTYEQYF
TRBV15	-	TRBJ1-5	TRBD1	TGTGCCACCAGCAGAGAGGGACAGGGGGGACAGCCCCAGCATTTT	CATSREGQGGQPQHF
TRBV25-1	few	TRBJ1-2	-	TGTGCCAGCAGTCCGGACTCAGGGTTTAACTATGGCTACACCTTC	CASSPDSGFNYGYTF
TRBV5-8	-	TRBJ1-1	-	TGTGCCAGCAGCCAGGACTATCCTGGGATGAACACTGAAGCTTTCTTT	CASSQDYPGMNTEAFF
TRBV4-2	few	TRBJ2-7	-	TGTGCCAGCAGCCAAGGGACTTCCCCCTACGAGCAGTACTTC	CASSQGTSPYEQYF
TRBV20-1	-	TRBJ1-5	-	TGCAGTGCCAAATCGCACCAGCATTTT	CSAKSHQHF